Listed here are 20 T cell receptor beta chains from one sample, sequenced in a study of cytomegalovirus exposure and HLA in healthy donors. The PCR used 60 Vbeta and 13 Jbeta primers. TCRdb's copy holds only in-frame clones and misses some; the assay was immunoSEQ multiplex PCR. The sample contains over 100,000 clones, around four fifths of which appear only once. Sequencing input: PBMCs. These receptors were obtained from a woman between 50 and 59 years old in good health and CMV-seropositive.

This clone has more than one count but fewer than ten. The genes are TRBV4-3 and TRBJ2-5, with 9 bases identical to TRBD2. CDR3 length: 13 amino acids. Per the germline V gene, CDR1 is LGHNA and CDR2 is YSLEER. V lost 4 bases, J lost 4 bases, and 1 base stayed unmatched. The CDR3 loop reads CASSLSGGETQYF. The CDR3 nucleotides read TGCGCCAGCAGCCTTAGCGGGGGAGAGACCCAGTACTTC.

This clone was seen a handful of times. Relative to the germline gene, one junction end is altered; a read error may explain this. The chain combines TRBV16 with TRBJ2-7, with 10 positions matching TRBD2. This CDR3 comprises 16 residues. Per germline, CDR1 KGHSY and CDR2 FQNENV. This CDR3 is CASTQAGTSDHYEQYF. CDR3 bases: TGTGCCAGCACCCAAGCCGGGACTAGCGATCACTACGAGCAGTACTTC.

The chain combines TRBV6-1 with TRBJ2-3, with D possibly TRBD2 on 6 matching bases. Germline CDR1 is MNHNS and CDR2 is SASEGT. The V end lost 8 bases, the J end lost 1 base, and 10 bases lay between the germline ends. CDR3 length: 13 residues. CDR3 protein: CASGRDGTDTQYF. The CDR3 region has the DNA TGTGCCAGCGGGCGGGACGGCACAGATACGCAGTATTTT.

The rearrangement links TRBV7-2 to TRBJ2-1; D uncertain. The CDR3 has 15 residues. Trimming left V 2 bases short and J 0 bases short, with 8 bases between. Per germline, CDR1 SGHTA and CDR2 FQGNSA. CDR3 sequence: CASSLLVSSYNEQFF. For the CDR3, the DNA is TGTGCCAGCAGCTTATTGGTGAGCTCCTACAATGAGCAGTTCTTC. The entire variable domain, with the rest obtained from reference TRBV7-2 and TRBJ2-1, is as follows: GAGVSQSPSNKVTEKGKDVELRCDPISGHTALYWYRQSLGQGLEFLIYFQGNSAPDKSGLPSDRFSAERTGGSVSTLTIQRTQQEDSAVYLCASSLLVSSYNEQFFGPGTRLTVL.

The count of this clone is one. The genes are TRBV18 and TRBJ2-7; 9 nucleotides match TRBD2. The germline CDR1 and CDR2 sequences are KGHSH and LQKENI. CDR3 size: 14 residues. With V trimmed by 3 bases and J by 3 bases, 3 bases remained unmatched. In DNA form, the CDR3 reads TGTGCCAGCTCACCGACTAGCGGCTACTACGAGCAGTACTTC. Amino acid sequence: CASSPTSGYYEQYF. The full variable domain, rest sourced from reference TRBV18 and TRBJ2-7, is NAGVMQNPRHLVRRRGQEARLRCSPMKGHSHVYWYRQLPEEGLKFMVYLQKENIIDESGMPKERFSAEFPKEGPSILRIQQVVRGDSAAYFCASSPTSGYYEQYFGPGTRLTVT.

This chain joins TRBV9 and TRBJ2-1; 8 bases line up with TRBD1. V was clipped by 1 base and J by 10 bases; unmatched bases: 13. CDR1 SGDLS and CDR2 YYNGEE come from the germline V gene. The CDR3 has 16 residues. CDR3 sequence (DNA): TGTGCCAGCAGCGTAACAGCGCACGTTGGACAGGGCGAGCAGTTCTTC. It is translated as CASSVTAHVGQGEQFF.

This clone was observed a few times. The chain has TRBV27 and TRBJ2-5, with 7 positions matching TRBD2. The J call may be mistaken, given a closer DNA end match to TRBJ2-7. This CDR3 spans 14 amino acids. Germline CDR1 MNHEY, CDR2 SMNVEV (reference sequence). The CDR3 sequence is CASSKAGTTYEQYF. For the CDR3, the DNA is TGTGCCAGCAGTAAAGCGGGAACCACCTACGAGCAGTACTTC.

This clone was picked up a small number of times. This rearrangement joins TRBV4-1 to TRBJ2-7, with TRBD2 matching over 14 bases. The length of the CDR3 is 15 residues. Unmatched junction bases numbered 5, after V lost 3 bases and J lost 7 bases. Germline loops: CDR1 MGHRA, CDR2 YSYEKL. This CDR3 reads CASSHQGLAGEEQYF. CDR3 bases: TGCGCCAGCAGCCATCAGGGACTAGCGGGAGAAGAGCAGTACTTC.

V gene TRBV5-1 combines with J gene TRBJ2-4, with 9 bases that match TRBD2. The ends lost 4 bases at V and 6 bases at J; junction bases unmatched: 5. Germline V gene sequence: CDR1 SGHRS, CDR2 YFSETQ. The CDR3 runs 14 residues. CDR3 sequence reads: CASSQPSGTNIQYF. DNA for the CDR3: TGCGCCAGCAGCCAGCCTAGCGGGACAAACATTCAGTACTTC.

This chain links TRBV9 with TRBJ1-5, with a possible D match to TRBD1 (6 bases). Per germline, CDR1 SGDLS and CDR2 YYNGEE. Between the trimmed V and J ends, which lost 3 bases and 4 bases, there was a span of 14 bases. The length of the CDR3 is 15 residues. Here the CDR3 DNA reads TGTGCCAGCAGCGCCACAGGCACAGGGAATCAGCCCCAGCATTTT. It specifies CASSATGTGNQPQHF.

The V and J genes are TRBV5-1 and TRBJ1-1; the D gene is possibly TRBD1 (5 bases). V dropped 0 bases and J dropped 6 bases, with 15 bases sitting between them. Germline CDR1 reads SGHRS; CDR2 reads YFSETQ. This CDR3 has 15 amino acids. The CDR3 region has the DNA TGCGCCAGCAGCTTGGGATTTTCAGGGTTGGCTGAAGCTTTCTTT. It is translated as CASSLGFSGLAEAFF.

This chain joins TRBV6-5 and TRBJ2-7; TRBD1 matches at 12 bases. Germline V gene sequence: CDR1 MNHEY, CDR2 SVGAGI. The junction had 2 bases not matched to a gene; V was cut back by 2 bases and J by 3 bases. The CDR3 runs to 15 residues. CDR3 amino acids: CASSYRDRGLYEQYF. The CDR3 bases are TGTGCCAGCAGTTACCGGGACAGGGGGCTCTACGAGCAGTACTTC.

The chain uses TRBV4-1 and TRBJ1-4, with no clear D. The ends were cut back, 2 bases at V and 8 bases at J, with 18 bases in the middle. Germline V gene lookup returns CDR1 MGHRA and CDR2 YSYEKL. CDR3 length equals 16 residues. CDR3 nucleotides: TGCGCCAGCAGCCAACCCCGGGAGGGAGGCAGCGAAAAACTGTTTTTT. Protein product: CASSQPREGGSEKLFF.

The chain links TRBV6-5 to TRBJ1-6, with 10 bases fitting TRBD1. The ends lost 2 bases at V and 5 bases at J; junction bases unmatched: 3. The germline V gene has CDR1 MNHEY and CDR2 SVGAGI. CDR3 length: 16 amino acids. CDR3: CASSYVGTGDNSPLHF. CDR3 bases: TGTGCCAGCAGTTACGTTGGGACAGGGGATAATTCACCCCTCCACTTT.

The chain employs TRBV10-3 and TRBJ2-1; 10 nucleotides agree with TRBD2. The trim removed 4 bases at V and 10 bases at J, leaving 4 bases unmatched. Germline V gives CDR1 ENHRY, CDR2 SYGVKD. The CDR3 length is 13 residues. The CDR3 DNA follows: TGTGCCATCAGTGGGGGTAGCGGGGGGGAGCAGTTCTTC. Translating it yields CAISGGSGGEQFF.

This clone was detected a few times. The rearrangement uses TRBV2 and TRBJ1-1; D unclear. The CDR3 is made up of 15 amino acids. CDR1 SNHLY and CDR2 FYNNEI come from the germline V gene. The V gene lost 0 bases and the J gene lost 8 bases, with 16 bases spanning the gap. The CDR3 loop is CASSEALRRAGEAFF. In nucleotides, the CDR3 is TGTGCCAGCAGTGAAGCGCTTCGCCGCGCGGGGGAAGCTTTCTTT.

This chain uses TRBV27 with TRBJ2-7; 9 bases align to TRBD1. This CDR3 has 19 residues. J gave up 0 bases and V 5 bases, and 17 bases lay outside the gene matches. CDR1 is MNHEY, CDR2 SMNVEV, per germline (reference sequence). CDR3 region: CASSPVRGTGTYSSYEQYF. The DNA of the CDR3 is TGTGCCAGCAGTCCGGTCAGGGGGACAGGGACTTATTCCTCCTACGAGCAGTACTTC.

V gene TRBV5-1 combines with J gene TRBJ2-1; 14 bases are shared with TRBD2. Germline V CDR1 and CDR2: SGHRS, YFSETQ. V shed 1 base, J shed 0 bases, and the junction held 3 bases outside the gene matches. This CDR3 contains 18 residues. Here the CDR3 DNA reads TGCGCCAGCAGCTTGAGAGGGACTAGCGGGAGCTCCTACAATGAGCAGTTCTTC. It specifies CASSLRGTSGSSYNEQFF. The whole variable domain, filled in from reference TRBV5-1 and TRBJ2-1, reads KAGVTQTPRYLIKTRGQQVTLSCSPISGHRSVSWYQQTPGQGLQFLFEYFSETQRNKGNFPGRFSGRQFSNSRSEMNVSTLELGDSALYLCASSLRGTSGSSYNEQFFGPGTRLTVL.

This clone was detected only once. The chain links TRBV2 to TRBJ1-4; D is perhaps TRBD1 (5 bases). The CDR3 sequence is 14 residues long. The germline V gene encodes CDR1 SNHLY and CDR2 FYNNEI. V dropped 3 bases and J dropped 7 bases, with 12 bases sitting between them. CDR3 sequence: CASSEGAGGEKLFF. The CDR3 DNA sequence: TGTGCCAGCAGTGAGGGTGCGGGGGGTGAAAAACTGTTTTTT.

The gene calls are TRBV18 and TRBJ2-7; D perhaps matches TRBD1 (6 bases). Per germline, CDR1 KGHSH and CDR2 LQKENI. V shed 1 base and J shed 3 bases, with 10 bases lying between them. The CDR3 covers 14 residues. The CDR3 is CASSPQADSYEQYF. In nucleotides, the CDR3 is TGTGCCAGCTCACCACAAGCGGACAGCTACGAGCAGTACTTC.